This record concerns one TCR beta chain sequence. Its antigen is unknown. CDR1 is MGHRA and CDR2 is YSYEKL in the germline V gene. The CDR3 extends over 15 amino acids. J was trimmed by 9 bases and V by 4 bases; bases with no gene match: 12. The analysis combined second doses at about 4 or about 12 weeks. The repertoire was sequenced with immunoSEQ multiplex PCR; TCRdb's copy has only in-frame clones and lacks some. The repertoire holds around 140,000 clones, roughly 93% seen once, with around 0.99% in the top ten. This entry comes from a study of T cell responses to AZD1222 COVID-19 vaccine. General observations from the study: An increase in Spike-specific TCR breadth and depth was observed after two AZD1222 doses.

J is TRBJ2-1 and V is TRBV4-1; 7 bases are a match to TRBD1. Sequencing used peripheral blood, obtained 28 days after the second AZD1222 dose. The receptor's source is an adult who received the AZD1222 COVID-19 vaccine. CDR3 nucleotide sequence: TGCGCCAGCAGCCCTCAGGACAGGCAGTGGGGTGAGCAGTTCTTC. Translated: CASSPQDRQWGEQFF.